The 24 T cell receptor beta chains listed next were all sequenced from one sample in a study of T cell repertoires in cytomegalovirus infection. These receptors' targets are unknown. TCRdb fed the reads into MiXCR, producing one record per CDR3 protein. The sample has about 770,000 distinct CDR3 sequences; 25% to 35% are singletons. The sample in question was cultured CD8+ T cells from PBMCs, obtained from culture after CMV antigen stimulation. The receptor source for this set is a human donor in good health (CMV status not recorded). Some clones in this sample may be carry-over from other donors' samples.

This sequence joins TRBV6-5 and TRBJ2-2; D gene uncertain. V was trimmed by 5 bases and J by 3 bases, leaving 13 bases between them. Germline CDR1 and CDR2: MNHEY and SVGAGI. The CDR3 runs to 15 residues. The CDR3 region is CASSAQDGYTGELFF. In DNA form, the CDR3 reads TGTGCCAGCAGTGCCCAGGACGGATACACCGGGGAGCTGTTTTTT.

This clonotype occurred once. This chain connects TRBV19 to TRBJ1-5; TRBD1 aligns across 8 bases. The CDR3 runs to 15 residues. V was clipped by 9 bases and J by 0 bases; unmatched bases: 7. Germline CDR1 reads LNHDA; CDR2 reads SQIVND (reference sequence). The chain's CDR3 is CASVGQGYSNQPQHF. The CDR3 DNA reads as TGTGCCAGCGTCGGACAGGGCTATAGCAATCAGCCCCAGCATTTT.

This rearrangement joins TRBV6-1 to TRBJ2-7; D is unclear. The CDR3 spans 14 residues. V was trimmed by 6 bases and J by 0 bases, leaving 12 bases between them. The germline CDR1 and CDR2 sequences are MNHNS and SASEGT. The DNA for the CDR3 is TGTGCCAGCAGCGTTCCGGGCCACTCCTACGAGCAGTACGTC. Protein sequence: CASSVPGHSYEQYV.

This clonotype was recorded a few times. The V gene is TRBV27, the J gene TRBJ2-2; TRBD2 aligns across 10 bases. Germline CDR1 MNHEY, CDR2 SMNVEV (reference sequence). Trimming removed 0 bases from V and 5 bases from J; junction bases left unmatched: 3. The CDR3 sequence is 16 residues long. CDR3 DNA sequence: TGTGCCAGCAGTTTATCCAGCGGGGGGGATACCGGGGAGCTGTTTTTT. Its protein is CASSLSSGGDTGELFF.

This clonotype was detected only a few times. The genes are TRBV29-1 and TRBJ2-7; possible D gene TRBD2, 6 bases. The germline gives CDR1 SQVTM, CDR2 ANQGSEA. The ends were cut back, 1 base at V and 2 bases at J, with 9 bases in the middle. The CDR3 has 13 residues. CDR3 in DNA: TGCAGCGTTGAAGGGGGGGATCCCTACGAGCAGTACTTC. Translating gives CSVEGGDPYEQYF.

V and J are TRBV2 and TRBJ1-2; TRBD1 matches at 10 bases. J gave up 4 bases and V 6 bases, and 8 bases lay outside the gene matches. Germline V CDR1 and CDR2: SNHLY, FYNNEI. The CDR3 has 15 residues. CDR3 bases: TGTGCCAGCAGGGACAGGGGGGGAATCCCCTATGGCTACACCTTC. It translates to CASRDRGGIPYGYTF.

The CDR3 protein is CASSYAQGYEQYV. The CDR3 DNA follows: TGTGCCAGCAGTTACGCCCAGGGCTACGAGCAGTACGTC. The chain carries TRBV6-2 or TRBV6-3 and TRBJ2-7; a possible D gene is TRBD1 (5 bases). CDR1 is MNHEY and CDR2 is SVGEGT in the germline V gene. CDR3 size: 13 residues. Trimming pared 2 bases from V and 3 bases from J, leaving 8 bases between.

The V call is TRBV7-9, the J call TRBJ1-5, with TRBD1 as a possible D gene (6 bases). The CDR3 is 14 amino acids. From germline, CDR1 is SEHNR and CDR2 FQNEAQ (reference sequence). V lost 5 bases to trimming and J lost 6 bases, with 14 bases between them. CDR3 sequence: CASSEAGGTQPQHF. DNA of the CDR3: TGTGCCAGCAGCGAGGCGGGGGGCACTCAGCCCCAGCATTTT.

The rearrangement links TRBV6-1 to TRBJ1-2; the D gene is possibly TRBD1 (6 bases). Germline CDR1 is MNHNS and CDR2 is SASEGT. V lost 5 bases, J lost 5 bases, and 21 bases lay in between. The CDR3 is 16 amino acids. The CDR3 spells CASSRTVRISDYGYTF. The CDR3 DNA reads TGTGCCAGCAGTCGGACAGTAAGGATATCGGATTATGGCTACACCTTC.

This chain uses TRBV7-9 with TRBJ1-1; TRBD1 matches 9 bases. This CDR3 has 14 amino acids. J gave up 3 bases and V 6 bases, and 5 bases lay outside the gene matches. Germline CDR1 is SEHNR and CDR2 is FQNEAQ (reference sequence). Here the CDR3 reads CASRDRGRDTEAFF. In DNA, the CDR3 is TGTGCCAGCAGGGACAGGGGAAGGGACACTGAAGCTTTCTTT.

This clonotype was detected ten times or more. The chain joins TRBV7-9 to TRBJ2-5; 10 bases match TRBD2. The CDR3 is made up of 15 amino acids. Trimming removed 5 bases from V and 1 base from J; junction bases left unmatched: 4. Germline lookup yields CDR1 SEHNR and CDR2 FQNEAQ (reference sequence). Here the CDR3 reads CASSPAGGPQETQYF. In nucleotides, the CDR3 is TGTGCCAGCAGCCCAGCGGGGGGGCCCCAAGAGACCCAGTACTTC.

This clonotype came up once. A read error is possible here, since a much larger clone lies one base away. The rearrangement joins TRBV7-2 to TRBJ2-2, with D perhaps given as TRBD1 or TRBD2 (6 bases each). The CDR3 is 17 residues long. Germline lookup yields CDR1 SGHTA and CDR2 FQGNSA. The CDR3 sequence: CASSFTGAELWTGELSF. The CDR3 nucleotides read TGTGCCAGCAGCTTTACGGGGGCCGAACTGTGGACCGGGGAGCTGTCTTTT.

This clonotype was counted a few times. This chain uses TRBV7-6 with TRBJ1-1; 10 bases are shared with TRBD1. Germline-derived CDR1 and CDR2 are SGHVS and FNYEAQ. The ends lost 5 bases at V and 5 bases at J; junction bases unmatched: 5. The CDR3 has 14 residues. As DNA, the CDR3 is TGTGCCAGCAGCGCCGGACAGGGGGTTACTGAAGCTTTCTTT. Its protein is CASSAGQGVTEAFF.

The chain links TRBV23-1 to TRBJ2-1, with D perhaps given as TRBD1 or TRBD2 (5 bases each). TRBV23-1 is known as an ORF, though its function is uncertain. The V and J ends lost 3 bases and 4 bases respectively, with 10 bases between them. There are 14 residues in the CDR3. The DNA of the CDR3 is TGCGCCAGCAGTCACCGGGGACCTTACAATGAGCAGTTCTTC. The encoded protein is CASSHRGPYNEQFF.

This clonotype has just a few counts. J is TRBJ1-1 and V is TRBV4-3, with D possibly being TRBD1 (5 bases). Germline CDR1 is LGHNA and CDR2 is YSLEER. V was shortened by 2 bases and J by 8 bases, with 9 bases between the two germline ends. CDR3 size: 12 residues. CDR3 sequence (DNA): TGCGCCAGCAGCCAACCACGGACAGAAGCTTTCTTT. Translated, it gives CASSQPRTEAFF.

This clonotype was counted ten times or more. The chain combines TRBV7-9 with TRBJ2-7; D unresolved. This CDR3 contains 15 residues. The ends were cut back, 5 bases at V and 3 bases at J, with 17 bases in the middle. CDR1 SEHNR and CDR2 FQNEAQ come from the germline V gene (reference sequence). DNA of the CDR3: TGTGCCAGCAGCCCGATACAAGGACCCAACTACGAGCAGTACGTC. Its translation is CASSPIQGPNYEQYV.

This chain links TRBV19 with TRBJ2-3, with D perhaps given as TRBD1 or TRBD2 (5 bases each). Trimming shortened V by 0 bases and J by 4 bases, and 11 bases separated the two germline ends. The CDR3 is made up of 15 amino acids. Germline CDR1 is LNHDA and CDR2 is SQIVND (reference sequence). The CDR3 loop is CASSIDPGTADTQYF. CDR3 DNA sequence: TGTGCCAGTAGTATAGATCCGGGGACCGCAGATACGCAGTATTTT.

The J gene is TRBJ2-1, the V gene TRBV7-3; perhaps TRBD1 as D (6 bases). V gave up 0 bases and J gave up 5 bases, with 11 bases separating them. This CDR3 has 15 amino acids. In germline, CDR1 is SGHTA, CDR2 FQGTGA. The CDR3 loop reads CASSLTSQGNNEQFF. The CDR3 DNA reads TGTGCCAGCAGCTTAACGTCACAGGGAAACAATGAGCAGTTCTTC.

This clonotype was seen more than once but under ten times. The V gene is TRBV19, the J gene TRBJ2-2, with 7 bases lining up with TRBD2. There are 13 residues in the CDR3. The germline V gene has CDR1 LNHDA and CDR2 SQIVND (reference sequence). With 10 bases clipped from V and 7 bases from J, the junction kept 9 bases outside the gene matches. The CDR3 coding sequence is TGTGCCACCCTCAGGGAGGGTAGCGGGGAGCTGTTTTTT. Residues: CATLREGSGELFF.

This clonotype was counted between two and nine times. The V and J genes are TRBV7-9 and TRBJ2-7; D perhaps matches TRBD2 (6 bases). The germline CDR1 and CDR2 sequences are SEHNR and FQNEAQ (reference sequence). This CDR3 has 15 amino acids. The V and J ends lost 4 bases and 0 bases respectively, with 13 bases between them. The CDR3 is CASSYTGLLSYEQYV. The DNA for the CDR3 is TGTGCCAGCAGCTACACGGGACTCCTCTCCTACGAGCAGTACGTC.

This CDR3 is CSVEAEGQPQHF. The CDR3, as DNA: TGCAGCGTTGAAGCAGAGGGTCAGCCCCAGCATTTT. This chain links TRBV29-1 with TRBJ1-5; D ambiguous. Trimming stripped 1 base from V and 6 bases from J, with 7 bases between. The V gene's germline CDR1 is SQVTM and CDR2 ANQGSEA. The CDR3 totals 12 residues.

The chain recombines TRBV7-4 with TRBJ2-1, with TRBD1 matching 7 bases. CDR3 size: 16 residues. Unmatched junction bases numbered 11, after V lost 5 bases and J lost 4 bases. Looked up from germline, CDR1 is SGHVT and CDR2 is SQSDAQ. The DNA for the CDR3 is TGTGCCAGCAGCCCCCCGGTCATGGGACAGTACAATGAGCAGTTCTTC. Amino acid sequence: CASSPPVMGQYNEQFF. Supplemented by reference TRBV7-4 and TRBJ2-1, the full variable domain reads GAGVSQSPRYKVAKRGRDVALRCDSISGHVTLYWYRQTLGQGSEVLTYSQSDAQRDKSGRPSGRFSAERPERSVSTLKIQRTEQGDSAVYLCASSPPVMGQYNEQFFGPGTRLTVL.

This clonotype showed up just a few times. For the CDR3, the DNA is TGTGCCAGCAGCTCCATAGACAGGTTAAACTCTGGAAACACCATATATTTT. Encoded protein: CASSSIDRLNSGNTIYF. The chain recombines TRBV7-9 with TRBJ1-3, with a weak D call TRBD1 (6 bases). CDR1 and CDR2 (germline): SEHNR, FQNEAQ (reference sequence). This CDR3 region has 17 residues. With 4 bases removed from V and 0 bases from J, the gap between germline ends came to 16 bases.

There are many counts of this clonotype. The chain links TRBV12-3 or TRBV12-4 to TRBJ1-5; 11 bases are shared with TRBD1. The V segment lost 4 bases and the J segment 7 bases; nucleotides outside the gene matches: 3. CDR3 length: 14 residues. The CDR3 spells CASSSGTGGQPQHF. DNA for the CDR3: TGTGCCAGCAGTTCCGGGACAGGGGGGCAGCCCCAGCATTTT.